This T cell receptor beta chain was documented in a study of T cell clones after liver transplantation. Background on the study: TCRbeta sequencing after a pre-transplant mixed lymphocyte reaction identified graft-donor-reactive clones, later tracked in post-transplant blood. As an antigen-independent comparator, third-party-reactive TCRbeta sequences came from pre-transplant mixed lymphocyte reactions.

This clone rates as medium-sized (0.01 to 0.1%). The antigen remains undetermined. The CDR3 has 15 residues. Trimming cost V 6 bases and J 2 bases; bases outside gene matches: 8. Germline V CDR1 and CDR2: MNHEY, SMNVEV (reference sequence). Alloreactive TCRbeta sequences came from sequencing proliferating CFSE-low cells in the MLR. Pre-transplant recipient cells responded to graft donor PBMCs, splenocytes, lymph-node cells, or third-party PBMCs. Study-level findings and limits: Post-transplant time points were not standardized, so conclusions are preliminary.

Data came from immunoSEQ multiplex PCR; TCRdb stores just in-frame clones and leaves some out. This sample carries over 2,000 clones, about 20% of them seen once, and the ten largest clones take 15% to 19%. The clonotype comes from a human patient who received a liver transplant. The graft donor may have given rise to some T cells. This sequence joins TRBV27 and TRBJ2-7, with 9 bases lining up with TRBD2. The sequenced sample was CD8+ T cells from cultured PBMCs. CDR3 region: CASRVTSGQTYEQYF. The CDR3 nucleotides are TGTGCCAGCAGGGTGACTAGCGGACAGACCTACGAGCAGTACTTC.